The TCR beta chain described here comes from a study of prognosis after radiotherapy for stage I lung cancer. Study as a whole: Among the enrolled patients, fewer than 15 had newly diagnosed primary stage I lung tumors, while several had oligometastatic NSCLC following surgical resection of the primary tumor. Adenocarcinomas accounted for the tumors of around twelve patients, and squamous cell carcinomas for those of roughly seven.

Germline V gene data show CDR1 as SGDLS and CDR2 as YYNGEE. This CDR3 is built from 15 residues. V lost 4 bases, J lost 1 base, and 12 bases lay in between. This clonotype was seen at least ten times. By two-round multiplex PCR, the TCR beta CDR3 was amplified from genomic DNA. The first PCR round targeted every TRBV and TRBJ gene with specific primers. TCRdb reanalysed the multiplex PCR reads using MiXCR and keeps one entry per CDR3 protein. The sample records some 39,000 distinct CDR3 sequences, roughly 24% being singletons. Peripheral venous blood was drawn in approximately 5.9-milliliter volumes, with a draw taken at each of two separate time points.

The chain links TRBV9 to TRBJ2-1; perhaps TRBD2 as D (5 bases). This receptor was taken from a donor over 45 with non-small cell lung cancer. The specimen was PBMCs, collected before or after stereotactic body radiation therapy (not recorded which). The CDR3 region is CASSRGGSSYNEQFF. Here the CDR3 DNA reads TGTGCCAGCAGCCGTGGAGGTAGTTCCTACAATGAGCAGTTCTTC.